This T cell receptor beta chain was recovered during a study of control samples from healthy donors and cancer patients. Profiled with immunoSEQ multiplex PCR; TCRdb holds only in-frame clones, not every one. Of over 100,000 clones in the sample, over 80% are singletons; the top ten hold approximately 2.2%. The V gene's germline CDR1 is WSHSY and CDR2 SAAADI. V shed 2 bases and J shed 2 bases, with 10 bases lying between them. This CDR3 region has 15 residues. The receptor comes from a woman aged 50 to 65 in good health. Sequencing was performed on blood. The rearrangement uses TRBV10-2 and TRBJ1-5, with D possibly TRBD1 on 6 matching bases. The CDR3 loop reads CASSEDGTRNQPQHF. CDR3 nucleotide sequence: TGCGCCAGCAGTGAGGACGGGACACGCAATCAGCCCCAGCATTTT.